Included here is one T cell receptor (beta chain) sequence, with context. Its binding antigen is unknown. No qualities accompany the bases; no much larger clone lies one base away. For TCR beta library preparation, roughly 2.2 micrograms of genomic DNA were isolated from cryopreserved PBMCs. High-throughput TCR beta sequencing was performed on longitudinal blood samples from CLL patients receiving ibrutinib monotherapy. The patients were enrolled in a single-center, open-label phase 2 trial of ibrutinib monotherapy. This record comes from a study of cytotoxic CD8 clonotypes in ibrutinib-treated CLL (dated by TCRdb to the early 2020s). In the study overall: The cohort was composed of 11 relapsed/refractory and roughly 14 treatment-naive patients; IGHV unmutated status was identified in 17 patients. Partial responses were observed in about 25 patients and complete responses in 2; after a median follow-up of 68 months, remission was maintained in 15 or so patients and progression was observed in approximately 12. Response samples were taken after a median of approximately eleven months on treatment, ranging from 6 to 36 months. On average, each sample had some 250,000 productive templates and almost 95,000 productive rearrangements. Longitudinal samples were available for about 30% of the roughly 90 trial participants. Cryopreserved peripheral blood mononuclear cells were collected at three points: before therapy, at response, and at either sustained remission or disease progression. Every remission and progressive disease sample was obtained while ibrutinib was still being received by the patients. The study at large found these results: Clonality rose at ibrutinib response, remained stable during sustained remission, and dropped back toward baseline at progression. Sustained-remission and progressing patients did not have matched sampling times, and lymph node repertoires were not examined. Baseline clonality exceeded that of age-matched healthy donors and correlated strongly with circulating CD8+ T-cell counts. Public clonotypes were rare and either shrank or stayed stable during treatment, and the rise in clonality at ibrutinib response reflected expansion of private clonotypes.

On a MiSeq, deep resolution sequencing aimed for a depth between 1 in 1 million and 1 in 200,000 T cells, with each clonotype covered about 9.2x on average. The immunoSEQ hsTCRB Kit was used to generate the TCR beta libraries. The original methods were these. ImmunoSEQ Data Assistant and ImmunoSEQ Analyzer were used for data analysis, and V, D and J genes were assigned according to IMGT definitions. Clonality, with values ranging from 0 to 1, was calculated as one minus the normalized Shannon entropy of productive rearrangement frequencies. Public clonotype analysis was restricted to overrepresented clonotypes comprising at least 0.05% of each patient's repertoire. About twelve repertoires from age-matched healthy donors, obtained from immuneACCESS, served as clonality controls. TCRdb obtained this table from immuneACCESS and retained in-frame rearrangements with V and J assigned. These tables miss some clones; where compared with another copy, unresolved V genes account for less than half of the shortfall, and the remainder is unexplained. That table is the source of V, J and clone size, and D and trimming were worked out from the DNA. The sample data list 300,000 or so clones, and around 66% of these were observed just once. 5% to 6.5% of the sample rests with the top ten.

V and J are trimmed by 6 bases and 0 bases, and the gene matches miss 13 bases of the junction. In the germline V gene, CDR1 corresponds to MDHEN and CDR2 to SYDVKM. The CDR3 numbers 18 residues from cysteine through phenylalanine. Only CDR3 DNA remains: 54 bases, in frame from the first base. Sample: PBMCs, taken after 36 months of ibrutinib treatment. This TCR was sampled from a human donor with chronic lymphocytic leukemia. The V and J segments used are TRBV28 and TRBJ1-4; 7 central nucleotides agree with TRBD1. The nucleotide sequence is TGTGCCAGCAGCCGTATCTCAGGGGGGGTAGCAACTAATGAAAAACTGTTTTTT. Translated, it reads CASSRISGGVATNEKLFF.